Listed here are 14 T cell receptor beta chains from one sample, sequenced in a study of regulatory T cells in long-lasting Graves disease. Combining iRepertoire HTBI primers with Arm-PCR of CDR3 regions, the authors built TCR beta libraries. Each CDR3 protein gets one entry after TCRdb re-called the multiplex PCR reads with MiXCR. The sample lists more than 300,000 distinct CDR3 sequences; roughly a sixth were seen once. Specified time point: newly diagnosed GD, antithyroid drugs for less than 3 months. RNA extracted from PBMCs served as the sequencing template. Sequences were derived from peripheral blood mononuclear cells (PBMCs), sampled at new diagnosis, from a patient treated with antithyroid drugs. The receptors come from a female donor with Graves disease.

This chain connects TRBV6-2 or TRBV6-3 to TRBJ2-3, with TRBD2 matching 14 bases. The CDR3 has 15 amino acids. With V trimmed by 6 bases and J by 5 bases, 4 bases remained unmatched. CDR1 and CDR2 from the germline V gene are MNHEY and SVGEGT. In DNA form, the CDR3 reads TGTGCCAGCAGGTCTGGGACTAGCGGGAGAGATACGCAGTATTTT. This gives the protein CASRSGTSGRDTQYF.

This sequence joins TRBV4-1 and TRBJ1-1; D not certain. V was pared by 1 base and J by 3 bases, with 9 bases between. The germline V gene has CDR1 MGHRA and CDR2 YSYEKL. This CDR3 region has 14 residues. The CDR3 spells CASSQVGRYTEAFF. CDR3 coding DNA: TGCGCCAGCAGCCAAGTAGGACGGTACACTGAAGCTTTCTTT.

This clonotype was seen at least ten times. The rearrangement uses TRBV3-1 and TRBJ1-1, with D unclear. Trimming stripped 2 bases from V and 1 base from J, with 11 bases between. The CDR3 totals 15 residues. Germline V gene sequence: CDR1 LGHDT, CDR2 YNNKEL (reference sequence). CDR3 sequence reads: CASSQPLTGNTEAFF. DNA for the CDR3: TGTGCCAGCAGCCAACCCCTGACGGGGAACACTGAAGCTTTCTTT.

This clonotype was counted between two and nine times. This chain links TRBV5-6 with TRBJ1-5; D may be TRBD1 (5 bases). Trimming removed 4 bases at V and 0 bases at J, with 14 bases between. There are 16 residues in the CDR3. Per the germline V gene, CDR1 is SGHDT and CDR2 is YYEEEE. The CDR3 reads CASSTSLGVSNQPQHF. Here the CDR3 DNA reads TGTGCCAGCAGCACCTCGTTAGGGGTTAGCAATCAGCCCCAGCATTTT.

This clonotype has just a few counts. The chain recombines TRBV7-2 with TRBJ2-6; D is perhaps TRBD2 (6 bases). Trimming left V 5 bases short and J 2 bases short, with 19 bases between. Germline V gives CDR1 SGHTA, CDR2 FQGNSA. This CDR3 has 18 residues. CDR3 nucleotide sequence: TGTGCCAGCAGCCCGCCGCCGGGACTTAGGGCTGGGGCCAACGTCCTGACTTTC. Its translation is CASSPPPGLRAGANVLTF.

As regards this clonotype: One base away lies a much larger clone, so this may be a sequencing read error. This chain connects TRBV6-6 to TRBJ2-7, with D possibly TRBD2 on 5 matching bases. V gave up 0 bases and J gave up 1 base, with 10 bases separating them. Germline CDR1 is MNHNY and CDR2 is SVGAGI (reference sequence). This CDR3 has 15 amino acids. The CDR3 sequence is CASSYSIGGSYEQYF. CDR3 sequence (DNA): TGTGCCAGCAGTTACTCGATAGGCGGGTCCTACGAGCAGTACTTC.

This clonotype appeared many times. The chain joins TRBV5-1 to TRBJ2-7, with a tentative D call TRBD2 (6 bases). The CDR3 is made up of 12 amino acids. V was shortened by 4 bases and J by 3 bases, with 8 bases between the two germline ends. Per germline, CDR1 SGHRS and CDR2 YFSETQ. In DNA form, the CDR3 reads TGCGCCAGCAGCGCGACTAGCTACGAGCAGTACTTC. It encodes CASSATSYEQYF.

This clonotype appeared a few times. The V gene is TRBV15, the J gene TRBJ1-5, with D uncertain. Deletions cut 5 bases from V and 0 bases from J, with 17 bases between. Per the germline V gene, CDR1 is LNHNV and CDR2 is YYDKDF (reference sequence). CDR3 size: 17 residues. CDR3 DNA: TGTGCCACCAGCGGAAAAAAGGGCCCGTCTAGCAATCAGCCCCAGCATTTT. This encodes CATSGKKGPSSNQPQHF.

This clonotype has a single count. V and J are TRBV3-1 and TRBJ2-5, with a possible D match to TRBD2 (6 bases). Trimming left V 1 base short and J 6 bases short, with 9 bases between. CDR3 length: 13 amino acids. CDR1 LGHDT and CDR2 YNNKEL come from the germline V gene (reference sequence). The DNA for the CDR3 is TGTGCCAGCAGCCAAGGGAGGGGAAAGACCCAGTACTTC. Translating it yields CASSQGRGKTQYF.

This clonotype occurred many times. The chain combines TRBV3-1 with TRBJ2-1; the D gene could be TRBD1 or TRBD2 (5 bases each). Germline V gene data show CDR1 as LGHDT and CDR2 as YNNKEL (reference sequence). V shed 1 base and J shed 5 bases, with 12 bases lying between them. CDR3 length equals 15 residues. The CDR3 DNA reads TGTGCCAGCAGCCAAGTTTGGGACCGAAACAATGAGCAGTTCTTC. It codes for CASSQVWDRNNEQFF.

This clonotype was detected many times. V is TRBV12-3 or TRBV12-4 and J is TRBJ2-1; 11 nucleotides line up with TRBD2. This CDR3 region has 16 residues. Trimming removed 5 bases from V and 4 bases from J; junction bases left unmatched: 7. The CDR3 here is CASSIPGLAVYNEQFF. CDR3 in DNA: TGTGCCAGCAGTATTCCGGGACTAGCGGTATACAATGAGCAGTTCTTC.

This clonotype has a handful of counts. The chain recombines TRBV11-2 with TRBJ1-2, with 8 bases aligning to TRBD1. The CDR3 length is 12 residues. The junction had 4 bases not matched to a gene; V was cut back by 5 bases and J by 8 bases. Germline V lookup: CDR1 SGHAT, CDR2 FQNNGV. CDR3 in DNA: TGTGCCAGCAGCGCCCGACAGGGGGGCTACACCTTC. Its translation is CASSARQGGYTF.

This clonotype was detected only a few times. The chain carries TRBV5-4 and TRBJ2-7; D gene uncertain. Trimming took 4 bases from V and 4 from J, leaving 12 bases between them. Germline CDR1 SGHNT, CDR2 YYREEE (reference sequence). CDR3 size: 13 residues. The CDR3 nucleotides are TGTGCCAGCAGCCAACCTCCACTATACGAGCAGTACTTC. Amino acids: CASSQPPLYEQYF.

This clonotype occurred many times. The J gene is TRBJ2-7, the V gene TRBV28, with D tentatively TRBD2 (5 bases). V was clipped by 1 base and J by 6 bases, with 7 bases between them. Germline V gives CDR1 MDHEN, CDR2 SYDVKM. The CDR3 is made up of 12 amino acids. CDR3: CASSLYGIEQYF. CDR3 sequence (DNA): TGTGCCAGCAGTTTATACGGGATCGAGCAGTACTTC.